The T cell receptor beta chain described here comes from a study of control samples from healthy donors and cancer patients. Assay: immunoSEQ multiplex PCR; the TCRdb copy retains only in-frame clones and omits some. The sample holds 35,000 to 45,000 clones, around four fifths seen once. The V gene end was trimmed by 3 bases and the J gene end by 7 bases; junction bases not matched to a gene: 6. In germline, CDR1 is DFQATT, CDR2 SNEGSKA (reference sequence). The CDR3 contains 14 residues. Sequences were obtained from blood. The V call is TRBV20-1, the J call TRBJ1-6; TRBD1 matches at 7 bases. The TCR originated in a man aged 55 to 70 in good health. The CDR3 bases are TGCAGTGCTAGTTCCGGGACAGTCAATTCACCCCTCCACTTT. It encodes CSASSGTVNSPLHF.